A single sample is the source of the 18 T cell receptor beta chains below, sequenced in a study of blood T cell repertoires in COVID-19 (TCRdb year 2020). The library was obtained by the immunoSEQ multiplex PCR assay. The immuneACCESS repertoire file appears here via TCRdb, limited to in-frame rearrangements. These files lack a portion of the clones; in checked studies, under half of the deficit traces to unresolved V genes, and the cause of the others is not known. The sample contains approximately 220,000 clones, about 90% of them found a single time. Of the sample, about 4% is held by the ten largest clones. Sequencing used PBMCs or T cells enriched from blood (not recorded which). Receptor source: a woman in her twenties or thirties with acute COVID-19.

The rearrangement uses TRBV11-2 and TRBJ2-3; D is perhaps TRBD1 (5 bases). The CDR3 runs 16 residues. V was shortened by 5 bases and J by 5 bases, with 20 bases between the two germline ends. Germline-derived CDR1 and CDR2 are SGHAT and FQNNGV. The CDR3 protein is CASSALGQGVGDTQYF. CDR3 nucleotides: TGTGCCAGCAGCGCCCTTGGGCAGGGCGTCGGAGATACGCAGTATTTT.

In nucleotides, the CDR3 is TGTGCCAGCAGCTTAAGCGGCGGCCCCATGAACACTGAAGCTTTCTTT. It codes for CASSLSGGPMNTEAFF. The chain recombines TRBV7-2 with TRBJ1-1; D remains ambiguous. The V end was cut by 2 bases, the J end by 0 bases, with 13 bases between. Germline V gene sequence: CDR1 SGHTA, CDR2 FQGNSA. CDR3 size: 16 residues.

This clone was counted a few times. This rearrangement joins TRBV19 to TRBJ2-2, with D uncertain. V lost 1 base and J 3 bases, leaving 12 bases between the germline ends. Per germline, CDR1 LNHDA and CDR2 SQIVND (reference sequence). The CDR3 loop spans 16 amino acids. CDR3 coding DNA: TGTGCCAGTAGTATAGGACTCCCTGCGGACACCGGGGAGCTGTTTTTT. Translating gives CASSIGLPADTGELFF.

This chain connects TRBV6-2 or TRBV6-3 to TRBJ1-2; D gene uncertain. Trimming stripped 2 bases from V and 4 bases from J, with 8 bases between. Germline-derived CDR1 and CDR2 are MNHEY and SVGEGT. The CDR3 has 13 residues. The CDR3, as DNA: TGTGCCAGCAGTTACGCTGCACTCTATGGCTACACCTTC. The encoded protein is CASSYAALYGYTF.

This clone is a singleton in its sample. The CDR3 DNA sequence: TGCGCCAGCAGCTCGGAGACGGTAGATACGCAGTATTTT. This sequence encodes CASSSETVDTQYF. This chain connects TRBV5-1 to TRBJ2-3; D is unresolved. This CDR3 is 13 amino acids long. Trimming shortened V by 3 bases and J by 5 bases, and 10 bases separated the two germline ends. Germline V gene lookup returns CDR1 SGHRS and CDR2 YFSETQ.

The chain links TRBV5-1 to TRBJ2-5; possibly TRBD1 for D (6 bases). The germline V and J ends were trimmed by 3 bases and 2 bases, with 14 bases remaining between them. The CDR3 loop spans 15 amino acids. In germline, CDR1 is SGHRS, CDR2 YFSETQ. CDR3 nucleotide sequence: TGCGCCAGCAGCTACGCAGGGGAAACTCAAGAGACCCAGTACTTC. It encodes CASSYAGETQETQYF.

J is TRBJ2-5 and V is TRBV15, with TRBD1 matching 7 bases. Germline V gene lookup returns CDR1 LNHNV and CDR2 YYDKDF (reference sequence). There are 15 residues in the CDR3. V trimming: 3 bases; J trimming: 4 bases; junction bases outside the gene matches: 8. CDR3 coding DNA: TGTGCCACCAGCAGTGAGGGGGCGGTTGTAGAGACCCAGTACTTC. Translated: CATSSEGAVVETQYF.

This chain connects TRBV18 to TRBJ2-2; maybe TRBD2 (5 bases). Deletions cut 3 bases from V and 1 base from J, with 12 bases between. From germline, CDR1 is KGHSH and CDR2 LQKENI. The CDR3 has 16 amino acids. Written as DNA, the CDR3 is TGTGCCAGCTCACCGGAGGTTCGGAAGAACACCGGGGAGCTGTTTTTT. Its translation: CASSPEVRKNTGELFF. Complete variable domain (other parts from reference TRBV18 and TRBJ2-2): NAGVMQNPRHLVRRRGQEARLRCSPMKGHSHVYWYRQLPEEGLKFMVYLQKENIIDESGMPKERFSAEFPKEGPSILRIQQVVRGDSAAYFCASSPEVRKNTGELFFGEGSRLTVL.

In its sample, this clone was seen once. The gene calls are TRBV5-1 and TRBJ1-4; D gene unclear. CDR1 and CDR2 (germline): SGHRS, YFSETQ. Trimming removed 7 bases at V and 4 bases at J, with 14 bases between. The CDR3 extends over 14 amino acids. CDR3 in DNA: TGCGCCAGCGCCGCCCCCGGGATTAATGAAAAACTGTTTTTT. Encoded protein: CASAAPGINEKLFF.

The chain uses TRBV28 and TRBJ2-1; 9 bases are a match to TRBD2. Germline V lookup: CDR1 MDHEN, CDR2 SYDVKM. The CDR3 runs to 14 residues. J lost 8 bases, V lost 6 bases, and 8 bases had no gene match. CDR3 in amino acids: CASRPSGARDEQFF. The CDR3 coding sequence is TGTGCCAGCAGGCCTAGCGGGGCCCGGGATGAGCAGTTCTTC.

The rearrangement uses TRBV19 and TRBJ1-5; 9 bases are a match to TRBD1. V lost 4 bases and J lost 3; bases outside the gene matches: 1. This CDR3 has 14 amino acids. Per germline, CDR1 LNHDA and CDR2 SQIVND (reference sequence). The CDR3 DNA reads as TGTGCCAGTAGTAACAGGGGGCTCAATCAGCCCCAGCATTTT. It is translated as CASSNRGLNQPQHF.

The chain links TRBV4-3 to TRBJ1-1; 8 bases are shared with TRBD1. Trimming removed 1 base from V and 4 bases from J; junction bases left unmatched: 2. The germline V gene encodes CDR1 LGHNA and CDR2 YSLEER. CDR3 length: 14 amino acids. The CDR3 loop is CASSQGDRRTEAFF. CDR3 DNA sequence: TGCGCCAGCAGCCAAGGGGACAGGCGCACTGAAGCTTTCTTT.

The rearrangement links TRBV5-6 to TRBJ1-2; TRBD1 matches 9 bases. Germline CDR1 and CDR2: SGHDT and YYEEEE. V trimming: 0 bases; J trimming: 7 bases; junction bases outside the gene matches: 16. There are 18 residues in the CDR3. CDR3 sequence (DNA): TGTGCCAGCAGCTTGGATCTGTTTCTGGGACAGGGCGGCCTTGGCTACACCTTC. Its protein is CASSLDLFLGQGGLGYTF.

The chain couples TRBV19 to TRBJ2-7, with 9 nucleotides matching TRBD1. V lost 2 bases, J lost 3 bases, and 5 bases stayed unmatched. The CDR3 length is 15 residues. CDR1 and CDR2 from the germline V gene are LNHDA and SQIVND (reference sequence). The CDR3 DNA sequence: TGTGCCAGTAGTATAAAAGGGACAGGGCTCTACGAGCAGTACTTC. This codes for CASSIKGTGLYEQYF.

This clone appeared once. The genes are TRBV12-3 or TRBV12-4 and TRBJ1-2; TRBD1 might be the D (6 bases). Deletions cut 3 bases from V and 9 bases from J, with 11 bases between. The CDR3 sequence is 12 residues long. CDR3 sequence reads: CASSLGGGSYTF. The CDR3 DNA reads TGTGCCAGCAGTTTGGGAGGGGGAAGCTACACCTTC.

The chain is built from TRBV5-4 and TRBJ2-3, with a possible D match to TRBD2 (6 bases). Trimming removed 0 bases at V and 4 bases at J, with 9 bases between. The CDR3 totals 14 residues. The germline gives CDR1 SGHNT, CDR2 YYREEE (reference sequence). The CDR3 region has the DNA TGTGCCAGCAGCTTGGGGGGGGTCGCAGATACGCAGTATTTT. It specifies CASSLGGVADTQYF.

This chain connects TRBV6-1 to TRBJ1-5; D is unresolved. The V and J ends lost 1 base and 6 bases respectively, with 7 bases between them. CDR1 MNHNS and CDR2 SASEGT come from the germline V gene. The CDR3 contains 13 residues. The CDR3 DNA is TGTGCCAGCAGTGAAGGGGGAGGTCAGCCCCAGCATTTT. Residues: CASSEGGGQPQHF.

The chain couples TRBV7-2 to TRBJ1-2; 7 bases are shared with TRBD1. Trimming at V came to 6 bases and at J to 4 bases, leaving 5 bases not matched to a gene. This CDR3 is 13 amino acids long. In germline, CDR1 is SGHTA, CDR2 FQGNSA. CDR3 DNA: TGTGCCAGCAGTTCGGACAGGACCTATGGCTACACCTTC. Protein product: CASSSDRTYGYTF.